The sequence of this TCR beta chain was determined in a study of blood T cell repertoires in COVID-19. Study at large: COVID-19 samples from acute and convalescent phases originated in the United States, Italy and Spain. In each case, the material was cDNA or gDNA derived from T cells, B-cell-depleted T cells, or PBMCs.

Original analysis: Reference gene primer amplification gave estimated nucleated cell counts. Repertoires were generated with immunoSEQ multiplex PCR, while TCRdb's copy carries only in-frame clones and drops some. Clonal size and the V and J genes are those of that table, whereas D and trimming came from the DNA. Here the sample spans around 170,000 clones, 88% being singletons. Germline CDR1 reads SGHRS; CDR2 reads YFSETQ. The length of the CDR3 is 12 residues. Trimming took 3 bases from V and 3 from J, leaving 3 bases between them. There are a few counts of this clone. This receptor was taken from a man in his fifties or sixties with acute or convalescent COVID-19. The chain has TRBV5-1 and TRBJ2-2; no reliable D call. Sequenced input: peripheral blood. In DNA, the CDR3 is TGCGCCAGCAGCTCCTACACCGGGGAGCTGTTTTTT. Protein sequence: CASSSYTGELFF.